Each of the 2 T cell receptor beta chains below was sequenced from the same sample in a study of CD8 T cells in ankylosing spondylitis. These receptors have no identified antigens. Study observations and caveats: Characteristic, it appeared, of ankylosing spondylitis blood was a TCR beta motif of several highly homologous variants.

MiXCR was run by TCRdb on the 5' RACE reads, yielding one entry per CDR3 protein. The sample contains fewer than 500,000 distinct CDR3 sequences, roughly 25% of which appear only once. Sequencing used blood, either unsorted or a sorted T cell fraction (not recorded which). The receptors shown here come from a male donor with ankylosing spondylitis.

The chain employs TRBV11-2 and TRBJ1-5; D remains unclear. Between the trimmed V and J ends, which lost 4 bases and 4 bases, there was a span of 11 bases. The CDR3 covers 14 residues. CDR1 and CDR2 from the germline V gene are SGHAT and FQNNGV. CDR3 amino acids: CASSSHQGNQPQHF. CDR3 sequence (DNA): TGTGCCAGCAGCTCCCATCAAGGGAATCAGCCCCAGCATTTT.

V gene TRBV7-9 combines with J gene TRBJ2-1; no firm D call. V was clipped by 5 bases and J by 10 bases, with 9 bases between them. The CDR3 is 11 residues long. The germline V gene encodes CDR1 SEHNR and CDR2 FQNEAQ (reference sequence). The DNA of the CDR3 is TGTGCCAGCAGCCCCCTTGTGGAGCAGTTCTTC. Translating it yields CASSPLVEQFF.